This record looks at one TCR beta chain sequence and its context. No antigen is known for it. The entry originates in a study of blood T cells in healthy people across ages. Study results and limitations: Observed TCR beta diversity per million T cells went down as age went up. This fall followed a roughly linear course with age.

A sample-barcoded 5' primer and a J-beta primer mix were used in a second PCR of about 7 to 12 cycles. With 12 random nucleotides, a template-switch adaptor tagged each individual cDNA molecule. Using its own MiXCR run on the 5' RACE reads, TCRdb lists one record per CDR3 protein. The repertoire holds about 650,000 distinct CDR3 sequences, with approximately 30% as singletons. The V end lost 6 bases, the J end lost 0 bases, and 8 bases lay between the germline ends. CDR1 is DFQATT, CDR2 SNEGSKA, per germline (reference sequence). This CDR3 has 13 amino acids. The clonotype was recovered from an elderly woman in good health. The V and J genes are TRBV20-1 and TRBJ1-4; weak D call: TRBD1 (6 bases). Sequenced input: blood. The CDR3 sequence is CSARGTTNEKLFF. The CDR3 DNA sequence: TGCAGTGCCAGGGGAACAACTAATGAAAAACTGTTTTTT.